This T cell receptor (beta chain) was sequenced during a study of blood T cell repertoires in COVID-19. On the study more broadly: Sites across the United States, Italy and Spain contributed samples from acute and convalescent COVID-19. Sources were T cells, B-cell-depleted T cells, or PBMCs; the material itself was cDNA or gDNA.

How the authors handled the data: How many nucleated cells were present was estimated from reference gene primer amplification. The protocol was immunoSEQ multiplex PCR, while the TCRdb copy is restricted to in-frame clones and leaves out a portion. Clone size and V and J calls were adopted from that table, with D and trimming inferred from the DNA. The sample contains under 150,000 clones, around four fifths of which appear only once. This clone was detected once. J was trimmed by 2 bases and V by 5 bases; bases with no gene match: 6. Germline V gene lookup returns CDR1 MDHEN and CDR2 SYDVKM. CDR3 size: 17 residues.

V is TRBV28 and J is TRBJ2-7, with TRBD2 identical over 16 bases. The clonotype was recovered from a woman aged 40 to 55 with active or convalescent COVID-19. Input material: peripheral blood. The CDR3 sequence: CASSPRGTSGRAYEQYF. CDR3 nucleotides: TGTGCCAGCAGTCCCCGGGGGACTAGCGGGAGGGCCTACGAGCAGTACTTC.